This T cell receptor (beta chain) was sequenced for a study of neurological immune-mediated disorders. This clonotype was observed at least ten times. TCRdb reanalysed the 5' RACE reads using MiXCR and keeps one entry per CDR3 protein. The table has tens of thousands of distinct CDR3 sequences, about 4% seen once. Deletions cut 5 bases from V and 1 base from J, with 8 bases between. CDR1 LNHNV and CDR2 YYDKDF come from the germline V gene (reference sequence). This CDR3 comprises 13 residues. The chain is built from TRBV15 and TRBJ1-1; tentatively, D is TRBD1 (5 bases). This TCR came from a woman aged 45-65 years with multiple sclerosis. Material for sequencing was PBMCs. CDR3 nucleotides: TGTGCCACCAGCTTGACAGAGAACACTGAAGCTTTCTTT. It yields the protein CATSLTENTEAFF.